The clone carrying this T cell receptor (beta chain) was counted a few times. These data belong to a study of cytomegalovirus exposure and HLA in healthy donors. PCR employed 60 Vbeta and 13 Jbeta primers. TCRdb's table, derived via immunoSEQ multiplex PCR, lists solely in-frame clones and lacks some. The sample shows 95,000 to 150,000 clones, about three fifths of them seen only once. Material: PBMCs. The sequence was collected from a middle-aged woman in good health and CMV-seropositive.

CDR3 nucleotide sequence: TGTGCCAGTAGTGAAGACAGGGGGGTGAACACTGAAGCTTTCTTT. The encoded protein is CASSEDRGVNTEAFF. The rearrangement joins TRBV19 to TRBJ1-1, with 9 bases fitting TRBD1. Trimming cost V 5 bases and J 0 bases; bases outside gene matches: 4. Germline-derived CDR1 and CDR2 are LNHDA and SQIVND (reference sequence). The CDR3 is 15 residues long. Filled out from reference TRBV19 and TRBJ1-1, the complete variable domain reads DGGITQSPKYLFRKEGQNVTLSCEQNLNHDAMYWYRQDPGQGLRLIYYSQIVNDFQKGDIAEGYSVSREKKESFPLTVTSAQKNPTAFYLCASSEDRGVNTEAFFGQGTRLTVV.